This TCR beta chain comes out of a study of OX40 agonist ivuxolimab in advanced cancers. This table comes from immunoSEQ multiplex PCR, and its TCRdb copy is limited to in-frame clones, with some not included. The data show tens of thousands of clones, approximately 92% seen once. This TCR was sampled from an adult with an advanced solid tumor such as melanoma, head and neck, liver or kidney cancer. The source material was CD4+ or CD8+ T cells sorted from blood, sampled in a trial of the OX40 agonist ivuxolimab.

The DNA of the CDR3 is TGTGCCAGCTCACAAGGACTCGGGGGCTTTAGTGAAAAACTGTTTTTT. The encoded protein is CASSQGLGGFSEKLFF. V is TRBV18 and J is TRBJ1-4, with D maybe TRBD1 (6 bases). CDR3 length: 16 residues. Trimming took off 4 bases at V and 7 bases at J, with 19 bases between the two ends. Germline-derived CDR1 and CDR2 are KGHSH and LQKENI.